This entry is about one T cell receptor (beta chain). Its antigen is still unknown. The sample belongs to a study of blood T cells in healthy people across ages. Study results and caveats: Both higher diversity and more naive CD4+ cells marked long-lived donors when set against aged donors.

Sample-barcoded 5' priming and a J-beta primer mix drove a second PCR of roughly 6 to 12 cycles. TCRdb recomputed calls from the 5' RACE reads with MiXCR, one row per CDR3 protein. The sample includes around 1.5 million distinct CDR3 sequences, approximately 32% of them seen just once. In germline, CDR1 is SEHNR, CDR2 FQNEAQ (reference sequence). V was clipped by 6 bases and J by 3 bases; unmatched bases: 6. This CDR3 is built from 16 residues. No fewer than 5.5 micrograms of total RNA were isolated from every sample. This chain uses TRBV7-9 with TRBJ2-3; 13 bases agree with TRBD2. Sequences were obtained from blood. This TCR was sampled from a woman between 25 and 40 years old in good health. CDR3 residues: CASRLTSGGTTDTQYF. The CDR3 nucleotides read TGTGCCAGCAGATTGACTAGCGGGGGGACAACAGATACGCAGTATTTT.